A selection of T cell receptor beta chains follows, all from one sample in a study of T cell responses to AZD1222 COVID-19 vaccine. TCRdb keeps only in-frame clones here, not all; method: immunoSEQ multiplex PCR. The repertoire holds 85,000 to 90,000 clones, approximately 89% seen once, with about 5.7% in the top ten. The specimen was peripheral blood, collected 28 days after the second AZD1222 dose. The receptors here all came from an adult who received the AZD1222 COVID-19 vaccine. The CDR3 runs from the conserved cysteine through the conserved F or W. D genes are given only for firm matches. Where a row states a size, it is once, few, many or the class of an expanded clone; other rows omit it.

>TRBJ1-6|NA|NA|TRBV6-5
CASSYGGAGSPLHF
TGTGCCAGCAGTTATGGGGGCGCGGGATCACCCCTCCACTTT
>TRBJ1-2|NA|NA|TRBV29-1
CSVFIGKAYGYTF
TGCAGCGTTTTTATAGGGAAGGCCTATGGCTACACCTTC
>TRBJ2-5|NA|NA|TRBV6-2/TRBV6-3
CASSYSTTGRYQETQYF
TGTGCCAGCAGTTACTCGACAACAGGACGGTACCAAGAGACCCAGTACTTC
>TRBJ2-3|NA|NA|TRBV10-3
CAISEQVSTDTQYF
TGTGCCATCAGTGAGCAGGTCAGCACAGATACGCAGTATTTT
>TRBJ2-7|NA|TRBD1|TRBV11-3
CASSPGQGANYEQYF
TGTGCCAGCAGCCCCGGACAGGGGGCTAATTACGAGCAGTACTTC
>TRBJ1-4|once|NA|TRBV7-9
CASSLSDGGGKLFF
TGTGCCAGCAGCTTATCAGACGGAGGGGGAAAACTGTTTTTT
>TRBJ2-5|NA|TRBD1|TRBV5-4
CASRHPGQGIETQYF
TGTGCCAGCAGACATCCGGGACAGGGGATAGAGACCCAGTACTTC
>TRBJ1-2|NA|TRBD1|TRBV6-1
CASSEAGQDNYGYTF
TGTGCCAGCAGTGAAGCAGGACAGGATAACTATGGCTACACCTTC
>TRBJ1-2|NA|NA|TRBV18
CASSTDRDYGYTF
TGTGCCAGCTCAACGGACCGTGACTATGGCTACACCTTC
>TRBJ2-7|once|NA|TRBV5-6
CASSLGAGSEQYF
TGTGCCAGCAGCTTGGGGGCCGGGTCCGAGCAGTACTTC
>TRBJ1-1|once|NA|TRBV29-1
CSTLLTLGHTEAFF
TGCAGCACCCTCCTGACCCTGGGGCACACTGAAGCTTTCTTT
>TRBJ2-1|NA|NA|TRBV11-3
CASSLQGYEQFF
TGTGCCAGCAGCTTACAGGGTTATGAGCAGTTCTTC
>TRBJ2-7|NA|NA|TRBV3-1/TRBV3-2
CASSQTLPYEQYF
TGTGCCAGCAGCCAAACCTTACCCTACGAGCAGTACTTC
>TRBJ2-4|NA|NA|TRBV29-1
CSAEDTLKNIQYF
TGCAGCGCAGAGGACACCTTAAAAAACATTCAGTACTTC
>TRBJ1-1|NA|TRBD1|TRBV7-3
CASSYTTGENTEAFF
TGTGCCAGCAGCTATACGACAGGGGAGAACACTGAAGCTTTCTTT
>TRBJ2-1|NA|NA|TRBV6-4
CASSDSHSLNEQFF
TGTGCCAGCAGTGACTCGCATAGCCTCAATGAGCAGTTCTTC
>TRBJ2-3|NA|TRBD1|TRBV19
CASSITGGAVSTDTQYF
TGTGCCAGTAGTATTACAGGGGGCGCCGTCAGCACAGATACGCAGTATTTT
>TRBJ2-2|once|TRBD1|TRBV7-3
CASSPGQGAGELFF
TGTGCCAGCAGCCCTGGACAGGGGGCCGGGGAGCTGTTTTTT
>TRBJ1-4|NA|TRBD1|TRBV5-4
CASSDRDRGRPREKLFF
TGTGCCAGCAGCGACCGGGACAGGGGGCGACCGAGGGAAAAACTGTTTTTT
>TRBJ1-5|once|NA|TRBV11-2
CASSLDLGDSNQPQHF
TGTGCCAGCAGCTTAGATTTGGGGGACTCCAATCAGCCCCAGCATTTT